This T cell receptor beta chain came from a study of shared clonotypes between healthy human individuals. The CDR3 is made up of 13 amino acids. In germline, CDR1 is SGHRS, CDR2 YFSETQ. Between the trimmed V and J ends, which lost 0 bases and 4 bases, there was a span of 7 bases. Turning to this clone: Its target is unknown.

General study points: When naive CD4 clonotypes were compared across a handful of donors, around 4.6% were shared. Clonotype sharing among donors, it was expected, would be affected by sequencing depth.

Generated by immunoSEQ multiplex PCR, the TCRdb table keeps only in-frame clones and is missing some. The sample has some 550,000 clones, more than 95% seen once; the top ten hold roughly 0.055%. V and J are TRBV5-1 and TRBJ1-1; D gene unclear. The sample consisted of naive CD4+ T cells sorted from blood. Described subset: CD45RA+ positively selected. This clonotype was obtained from a woman under 40 in good health. DNA of the CDR3: TGCGCCAGCAGCTTGGGGAAAAGCACTGAAGCTTTCTTT. This sequence encodes CASSLGKSTEAFF.